These 17 T cell receptor beta chains originate from one sample sequenced in a study of spatial heterogeneity in lung cancer. TCRdb analysed the 5' RACE reads with MiXCR anew, one entry per CDR3 protein. Seen here are fewer than 4,500 distinct CDR3 sequences, 8.4% observed once, and the top ten hold about 63%. Sample time point: sample taken at primary tumor resection. Unsorted samples of tumor, nontumor lung or frozen PBMC had their whole RNA sequenced. Sequencing was performed on PBMCs, taken at surgery. The receptors stem from a female donor with early-stage non-small cell lung cancer.

This clonotype was found a few times. This could be a read error, since a much larger clone is one nucleotide away. V gene TRBV5-1 combines with J gene TRBJ2-5; D gene ambiguous. The CDR3 covers 15 residues. The V and J ends lost 5 bases and 3 bases respectively, with 17 bases between them. Germline V gives CDR1 SGHRS, CDR2 YFSETQ. CDR3 nucleotides: TGCGCCAGCAGGCTTATACAGTGGACGAAAGAGACCCAGTACTTC. Residues: CASRLIQWTKETQYF.

This clonotype was picked up many times. This sequence joins TRBV7-2 and TRBJ2-3; 11 nucleotides agree with TRBD2. V lost 5 bases to trimming and J lost 6 bases; unmatched junction nucleotides: 7. The germline V gene encodes CDR1 SGHTA and CDR2 FQGNSA. CDR3 size: 15 residues. CDR3: CASSLILAGGDTQYF. In DNA form, the CDR3 reads TGTGCCAGCAGCCTGATTTTAGCGGGGGGGGATACGCAGTATTTT.

By share, this clonotype counts as medium-sized. The genes are TRBV6-2 or TRBV6-3 and TRBJ2-7; D could derive from TRBD1 or TRBD2 (5 bases each). CDR3 length: 13 amino acids. V lost 5 bases and J 5 bases, leaving 13 bases between the germline ends. The germline gives CDR1 MNHEY, CDR2 SVGEGT. CDR3 in amino acids: CASSPGEGNEQYF. CDR3 nucleotides: TGTGCCAGCAGTCCCGGAGAGGGGAACGAGCAGTACTTC.

At least ten counts were recorded for this clonotype. The V and J genes are TRBV6-2 or TRBV6-3 and TRBJ2-7; 7 nucleotides line up with TRBD1. Germline lookup yields CDR1 MNHEY and CDR2 SVGEGT. After removal of 6 bases from V and 3 bases from J, the junction contained 14 bases not matched to a gene. This CDR3 contains 16 residues. CDR3 bases: TGTGCCAGCAGGCCCCTTCTCACAGGGGAAATCTACGAGCAGTACTTC. This gives the protein CASRPLLTGEIYEQYF.

This clonotype was seen many times. CDR3 sequence (DNA): TGCGCCAGCAGCCAACGAGCGGGGGGGCCGGGCGAGCAGTACTTC. This encodes CASSQRAGGPGEQYF. V usage is TRBV4-3 and J usage is TRBJ2-7, with 10 bases that match TRBD2. Trimming removed 2 bases from V and 6 bases from J; junction bases left unmatched: 7. The CDR3 is made up of 15 amino acids. Germline CDR1 is LGHNA and CDR2 is YSLEER.

This clonotype was recorded many times. The V and J genes are TRBV20-1 and TRBJ2-2; 11 bases match TRBD2. J gave up 3 bases and V 2 bases, and 2 bases lay outside the gene matches. The CDR3 is 15 residues long. Looked up from germline, CDR1 is DFQATT and CDR2 is SNEGSKA (reference sequence). CDR3 DNA: TGCAGTGCTAGAAAACTAGCGGGGGACACCGGGGAGCTGTTTTTT. This encodes CSARKLAGDTGELFF.

In this sample, this clonotype turned up many times. V usage is TRBV6-2 or TRBV6-3 and J usage is TRBJ2-5, with a tentative D call TRBD1 (5 bases). The CDR3 runs 13 residues. Trimming took off 4 bases at V and 5 bases at J, with 11 bases between the two ends. Germline CDR1 is MNHEY and CDR2 is SVGEGT. The CDR3 spells CASSLGPGETQYF. For the CDR3, the DNA is TGTGCCAGCAGTTTGGGGCCCGGGGAGACCCAGTACTTC.

By sample fraction, this clonotype is medium-sized. The chain combines TRBV7-2 with TRBJ2-1, with D hard to call. In germline, CDR1 is SGHTA, CDR2 FQGNSA. The CDR3 contains 12 residues. The V end lost 0 bases, the J end lost 13 bases, and 10 bases lay between the germline ends. CDR3 in DNA: TGTGCCAGCAGCTTAGCGGGAACTTACCAGTTCTTC. This translates into CASSLAGTYQFF. Supplemented by reference TRBV7-2 and TRBJ2-1, the full variable domain reads GAGVSQSPSNKVTEKGKDVELRCDPISGHTALYWYRQSLGQGLEFLIYFQGNSAPDKSGLPSDRFSAERTGGSVSTLTIQRTQQEDSAVYLCASSLAGTYQFFGPGTRLTVL.

This clonotype occurred many times. This CDR3 is CASSLRTTSGGMYF. Here the CDR3 DNA reads TGTGCCAGCAGTCTTAGAACGACTAGCGGGGGGATGTACTTC. This chain uses TRBV14 with TRBJ2-7; 13 nucleotides match TRBD2. CDR3 length equals 14 residues. The V gene's germline CDR1 is SGHDN and CDR2 FVKESK. With V trimmed by 6 bases and J by 12 bases, 11 bases remained unmatched. Using reference TRBV14 and TRBJ2-7 for the parts outside the CDR3, the full variable domain is EAGVTQFPSHSVIEKGQTVTLRCDPISGHDNLYWYRRVMGKEIKFLLHFVKESKQDESGMPNNRFLAERTGGTYSTLKVQPAELEDSGVYFCASSLRTTSGGMYFGPGTRLTVT.

This clonotype was observed a handful of times. This may stem from a read error, because a much larger clone lies one nucleotide away. The rearrangement links TRBV7-3 to TRBJ2-1; 10 positions match TRBD1. There are 18 residues in the CDR3. J lost 3 bases, V lost 5 bases, and 13 bases had no gene match. Germline assignment: CDR1 SGHTA and CDR2 FQGTGA. CDR3 sequence (DNA): TGTGCCAGCAGCCTGAACTCACCCGGGACAGGGGTCTACAATGAGCAGTTCTTC. Protein product: CASSLNSPGTGVYNEQFF.

This clonotype appeared a few times. The CDR3 DNA reads TGTGCCAGCAGCCGAAACACCGGGGAGCTGTTTTTT. Encoded protein: CASSRNTGELFF. The V gene is TRBV11-1, the J gene TRBJ2-2, with no clear D. The CDR3 consists of 12 residues. Germline V lookup: CDR1 SGHAT, CDR2 FQDESV (reference sequence). V lost 5 bases to trimming and J lost 2 bases, with 3 bases between them. The whole variable domain, remainder taken from reference TRBV11-1 and TRBJ2-2, is EAEVAQSPRYKITEKSQAVAFWCDPISGHATLYWYRQILGQGPELLVQFQDESVVDDSQLPKDRFSAERLKGVDSTLKIQPAELGDSAMYLCASSRNTGELFFGEGSRLTVL.

This clonotype is medium-sized. The CDR3 DNA is TGTGCCAGCATCCTTACTAGCGCTCCTACCGGGGAGCTGTTTTTT. It specifies CASILTSAPTGELFF. The chain couples TRBV7-2 to TRBJ2-2; TRBD2 matches at 7 bases. V lost 7 bases, J lost 5 bases, and 10 bases stayed unmatched. From germline, CDR1 is SGHTA and CDR2 FQGNSA. This CDR3 comprises 15 residues.

This chain joins TRBV4-3 and TRBJ2-1, with TRBD1 identical over 10 bases. Germline-derived CDR1 and CDR2 are LGHNA and YSLEER. The CDR3 is 17 amino acids. J lost 5 bases, V lost 0 bases, and 7 bases had no gene match. DNA for the CDR3: TGCGCCAGCAGCCAAGAGGATTGGGACAGGGGACACAATGAGCAGTTCTTC. Residues: CASSQEDWDRGHNEQFF.

This clonotype counts as medium-sized (0.01 to 0.1%). The J gene is TRBJ2-7, the V gene TRBV11-2; 7 bases are shared with TRBD2. Per the germline V gene, CDR1 is SGHAT and CDR2 is FQNNGV. Losses at the gene ends were 4 bases for V and 0 bases for J; bases not matched to a gene: 6. The CDR3 has 15 residues. The DNA for the CDR3 is TGTGCCAGCAGCTATATCGGGGGGAGCTCCTACGAGCAGTACTTC. This gives the protein CASSYIGGSSYEQYF.

This clonotype appeared a few times. The chain links TRBV29-1 to TRBJ2-3; D not certain. From germline, CDR1 is SQVTM and CDR2 ANQGSEA. Trimming stripped 4 bases from V and 2 bases from J, with 10 bases between. The CDR3 is 13 residues long. Written as DNA, the CDR3 is TGCAGCGTTGGGCCCCGCTACACAGATACGCAGTATTTT. It specifies CSVGPRYTDTQYF.

Sample share makes this clonotype medium-sized. The V gene is TRBV7-2, the J gene TRBJ2-5; 10 nucleotides line up with TRBD2. The CDR3 contains 16 residues. V shed 2 bases, J shed 1 base, and the junction held 4 bases outside the gene matches. The germline gives CDR1 SGHTA, CDR2 FQGNSA. The CDR3 coding sequence is TGTGCCAGCAGCTTAATGATAGCGGGGGGCCAAGAGACCCAGTACTTC. This codes for CASSLMIAGGQETQYF.

The J gene is TRBJ2-7, the V gene TRBV7-2; perhaps D is TRBD1 or TRBD2 (5 bases each). Trimming shortened V by 2 bases and J by 0 bases, and 8 bases separated the two germline ends. CDR3 length: 14 amino acids. CDR1 is SGHTA, CDR2 FQGNSA, per germline. The CDR3 spells CASSLTGLSYEQYF. The DNA for the CDR3 is TGTGCCAGCAGCTTAACGGGGCTCTCCTACGAGCAGTACTTC. The whole variable domain, remainder taken from reference TRBV7-2 and TRBJ2-7, is GAGVSQSPSNKVTEKGKDVELRCDPISGHTALYWYRQSLGQGLEFLIYFQGNSAPDKSGLPSDRFSAERTGGSVSTLTIQRTQQEDSAVYLCASSLTGLSYEQYFGPGTRLTVT.